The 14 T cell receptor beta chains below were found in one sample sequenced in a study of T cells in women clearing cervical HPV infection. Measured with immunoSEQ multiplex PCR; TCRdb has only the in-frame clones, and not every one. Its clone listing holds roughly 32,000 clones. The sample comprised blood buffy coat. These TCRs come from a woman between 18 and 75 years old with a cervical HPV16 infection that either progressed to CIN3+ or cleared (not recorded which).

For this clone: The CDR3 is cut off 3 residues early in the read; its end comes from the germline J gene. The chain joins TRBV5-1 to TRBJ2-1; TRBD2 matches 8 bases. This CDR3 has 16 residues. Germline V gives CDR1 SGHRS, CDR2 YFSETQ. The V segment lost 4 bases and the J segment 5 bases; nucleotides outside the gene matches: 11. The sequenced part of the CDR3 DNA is TGCGCCAGCAGCGGTCTAACTAGCGGAGTCGACAATGAG. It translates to CASSGLTSGVDNE. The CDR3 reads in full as CASSGLTSGVDNEQFF.

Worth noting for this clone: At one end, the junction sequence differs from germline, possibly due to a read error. CDR3 bases read: TGTGCTAGCAGCACACACCCTCCGGGACTAGGGAGCACAGATACG. Residues: CASSTHPPGLGSTDT. The full CDR3 is CASSTHPPGLGSTDTQYF. The V and J genes are TRBV7-7 and TRBJ2-3; 8 nucleotides align to TRBD2. From the germline J gene comes the end of the CDR3, since the read stops 3 residues before it. This CDR3 comprises 18 residues. In germline, CDR1 is SSHAT, CDR2 FNYEAQ (reference sequence).

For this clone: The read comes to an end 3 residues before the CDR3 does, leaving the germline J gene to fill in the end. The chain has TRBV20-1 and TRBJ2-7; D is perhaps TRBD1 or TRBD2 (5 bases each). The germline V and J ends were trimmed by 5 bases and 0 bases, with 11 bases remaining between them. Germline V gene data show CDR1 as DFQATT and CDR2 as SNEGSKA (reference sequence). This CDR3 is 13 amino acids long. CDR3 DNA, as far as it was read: TGCAGTGCTCCCGAGGGGAGCTCCTACGAG. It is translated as CSAPEGSSYE. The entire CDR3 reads CSAPEGSSYEQYF.

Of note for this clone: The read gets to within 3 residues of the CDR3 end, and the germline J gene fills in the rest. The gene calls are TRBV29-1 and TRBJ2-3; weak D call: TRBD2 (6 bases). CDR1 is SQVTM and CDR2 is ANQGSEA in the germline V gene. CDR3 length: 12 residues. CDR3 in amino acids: CSAGWGDQPQYF. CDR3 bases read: TGCAGCGCCGGGTGGGGGGATCAGCCG.

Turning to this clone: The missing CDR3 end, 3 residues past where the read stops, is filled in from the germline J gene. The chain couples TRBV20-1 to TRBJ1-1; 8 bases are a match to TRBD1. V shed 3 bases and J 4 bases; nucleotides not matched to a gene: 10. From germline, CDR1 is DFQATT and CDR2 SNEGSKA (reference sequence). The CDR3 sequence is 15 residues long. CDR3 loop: CSASYRGIGVTEAFF. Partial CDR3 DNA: TGCAGTGCTAGCTACAGGGGGATTGGTGTCACTGAA.

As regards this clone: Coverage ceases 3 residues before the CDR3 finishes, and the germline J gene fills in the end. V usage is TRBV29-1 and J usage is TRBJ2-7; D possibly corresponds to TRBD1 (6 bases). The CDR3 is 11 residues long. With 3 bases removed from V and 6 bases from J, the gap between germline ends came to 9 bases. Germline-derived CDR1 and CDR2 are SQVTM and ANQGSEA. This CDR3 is CSVDWGREQYF. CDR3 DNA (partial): TGCAGCGTTGATTGGGGGCGCGAG.

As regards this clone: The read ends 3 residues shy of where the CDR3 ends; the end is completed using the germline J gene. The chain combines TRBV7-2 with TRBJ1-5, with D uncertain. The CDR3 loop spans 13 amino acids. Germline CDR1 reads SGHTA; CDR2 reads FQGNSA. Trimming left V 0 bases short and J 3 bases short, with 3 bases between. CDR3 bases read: TGTGCCAGCAGCTTAGCTCTCAATCAGCCC. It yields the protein CASSLALNQP. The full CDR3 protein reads CASSLALNQPQHF.

CDR3 protein: CASSERTAQETQYF. The CDR3 bases that were read are TGTGCCAGCAGTGAACGGACAGCCCAAGAGACC. The chain has TRBV6-1 and TRBJ2-5; D is perhaps TRBD1 (6 bases). The read finishes 3 residues shy of the CDR3 end, and the germline J gene is used to complete it. Per germline, CDR1 MNHNS and CDR2 SASEGT. The germline V and J ends were trimmed by 2 bases and 1 base, with 8 bases remaining between them. The CDR3 length is 14 residues.

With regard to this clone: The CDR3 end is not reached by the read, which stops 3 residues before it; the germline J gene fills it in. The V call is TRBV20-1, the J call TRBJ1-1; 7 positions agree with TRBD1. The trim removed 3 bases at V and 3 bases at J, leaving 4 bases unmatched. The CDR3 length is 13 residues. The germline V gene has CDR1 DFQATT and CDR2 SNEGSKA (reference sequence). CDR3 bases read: TGCAGTGCTAGCGGGGACAGTTACACTGAA. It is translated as CSASGDSYTE. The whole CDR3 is CSASGDSYTEAFF.

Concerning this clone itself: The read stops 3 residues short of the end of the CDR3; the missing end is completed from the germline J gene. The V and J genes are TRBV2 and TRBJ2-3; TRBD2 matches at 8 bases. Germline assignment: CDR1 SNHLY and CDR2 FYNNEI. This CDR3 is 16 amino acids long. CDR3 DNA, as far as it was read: TGTGCCAGCAGTCTCACTCGAGCGGGAGTGGAAGAGACG. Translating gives CASSLTRAGVEET. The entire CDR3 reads CASSLTRAGVEETQYF.

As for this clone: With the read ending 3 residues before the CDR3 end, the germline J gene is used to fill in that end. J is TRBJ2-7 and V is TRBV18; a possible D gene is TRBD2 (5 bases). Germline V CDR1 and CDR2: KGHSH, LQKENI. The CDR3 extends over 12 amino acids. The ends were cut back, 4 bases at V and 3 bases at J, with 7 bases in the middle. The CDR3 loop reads CASSLRGYEQYF. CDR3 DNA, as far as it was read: TGTGCCAGCTCACTCCGGGGCTACGAG.

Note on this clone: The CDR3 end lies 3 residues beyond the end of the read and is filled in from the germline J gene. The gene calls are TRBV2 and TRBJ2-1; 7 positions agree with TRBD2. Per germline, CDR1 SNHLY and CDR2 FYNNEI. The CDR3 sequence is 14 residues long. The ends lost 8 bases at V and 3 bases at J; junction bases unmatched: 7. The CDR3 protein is CASVWLAVYNEQFF. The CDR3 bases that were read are TGTGCCAGCGTATGGCTAGCGGTCTACAATGAG.

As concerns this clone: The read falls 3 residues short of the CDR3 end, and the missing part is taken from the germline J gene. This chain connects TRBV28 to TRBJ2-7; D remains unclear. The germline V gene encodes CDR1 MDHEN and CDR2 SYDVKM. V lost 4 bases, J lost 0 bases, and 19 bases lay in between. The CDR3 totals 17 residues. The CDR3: CASSYPSSTKSSYEQYF. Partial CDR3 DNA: TGTGCCAGCAGTTACCCAAGTTCGACAAAAAGCTCCTACGAG. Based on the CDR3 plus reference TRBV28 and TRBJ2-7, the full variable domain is DVKVTQSSRYLVKRTGEKVFLECVQDMDHENMFWYRQDPGLGLRLIYFSYDVKMKEKGDIPEGYSVSREKKERFSLILESASTNQTSMYLCASSYPSSTKSSYEQYFGPGTRLTVT.

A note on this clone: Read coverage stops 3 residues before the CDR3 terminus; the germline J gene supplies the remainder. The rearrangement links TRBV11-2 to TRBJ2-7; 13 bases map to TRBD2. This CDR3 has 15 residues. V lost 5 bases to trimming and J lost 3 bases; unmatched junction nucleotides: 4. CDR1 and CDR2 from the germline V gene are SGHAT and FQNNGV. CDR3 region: CASSAGLAGFYEQYF. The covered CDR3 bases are TGTGCCAGCAGCGCGGGACTAGCGGGATTCTACGAG.